This TCR beta chain was identified during a study of response to subunit inactivated influenza vaccine. The study, taken as a whole, reports: Every seasonal influenza vaccination brings in few new T cells, the authors suggested.

This clonotype was seen only a few times. The antigen remains unidentified. Germline CDR1 is LNHNV and CDR2 is YYDKDF (reference sequence). CDR3 length: 14 residues. Trimming took 11 bases from V and 4 from J; bases not matched to a gene: 8. TCRdb re-analysed the RT-PCR reads in MiXCR, keeping a single row per CDR3 protein. The sample consists of approximately 520,000 distinct CDR3 sequences, roughly 23% of them appearing once. The chain is built from TRBV15 and TRBJ2-1, with 10 nucleotides matching TRBD2. The sequence came from a middle-aged man who received an inactivated influenza vaccine. This material consisted of CD4+ T cells sorted from PBMCs, taken 4 to 6 days after vaccination. CDR3 DNA: TGTGCCGTAGGGAAGGGACTAGCGTACAATGAGCAGTTCTTC. Amino acid sequence: CAVGKGLAYNEQFF. The full variable domain, rest sourced from reference TRBV15 and TRBJ2-1, is DAMVIQNPRYQVTQFGKPVTLSCSQTLNHNVMYWYQQKSSQAPKLLFHYYDKDFNNEADTPDNFQSRRPNTSFCFLDIRSPGLGDTAMYLCAVGKGLAYNEQFFGPGTRLTVL.